Listed here are 32 T cell receptor beta chains from one sample, sequenced in a study of T cells in Graves' hyperthyroidism and ophthalmopathy. Authors of the study amplified TCR beta CDR3 regions from RNA transcripts. In the first-round RT-PCR of the TCR CDR3, the HTBI primer set was used. Each CDR3 protein gets one entry after TCRdb re-called the multiplex PCR reads with MiXCR. The data hold approximately 400,000 distinct CDR3 sequences, with over 12% observed a single time. Sequenced: blood. All receptors come from a man aged 50-60 years with Graves' ophthalmopathy.

This clonotype was counted many times. V and J are TRBV7-8 and TRBJ2-7; 12 bases fit TRBD2. The CDR3 extends over 18 amino acids. J gave up 2 bases and V 5 bases, and 13 bases lay outside the gene matches. From germline, CDR1 is SGHVS and CDR2 FQNEAQ. CDR3 nucleotides: TGTGCCAGCAGCCCCCTACAACTACTAGCGGGAGGCGCCTACGAGCAGTACTTC. Translating it yields CASSPLQLLAGGAYEQYF.

The chain has TRBV19 and TRBJ1-4; tentative D call: TRBD1 (5 bases). Germline V gene lookup returns CDR1 LNHDA and CDR2 SQIVND (reference sequence). The CDR3 has 16 residues. V was shortened by 6 bases and J by 8 bases, with 22 bases between the two germline ends. In DNA form, the CDR3 reads TGTGCCAGTAGCCCAAGGCGGACCGGGACGGGGGAAAAACTGTTTTTT. Encoded protein: CASSPRRTGTGEKLFF.

The sample holds many counts of this clonotype. The V gene is TRBV28, the J gene TRBJ2-7; perhaps TRBD2 as D (5 bases). Trimming left V 6 bases short and J 2 bases short, with 14 bases between. This CDR3 is built from 14 residues. Per germline, CDR1 MDHEN and CDR2 SYDVKM. The CDR3 bases are TGTGCCAGCAGCCCCCTGGAGGAGACCTACGAGCAGTACTTC. Its translation: CASSPLEETYEQYF.

This clonotype was observed at least ten times. The rearrangement uses TRBV7-8 and TRBJ1-1, with a tentative D call TRBD1 (6 bases). The CDR3 totals 14 residues. Trimming pared 5 bases from V and 5 bases from J, leaving 15 bases between. Germline V CDR1 and CDR2: SGHVS, FQNEAQ. The CDR3 DNA follows: TGTGCCAGCAGCGGGGGGGCAATGAGGACTGAAGCTTTCTTT. Encoded protein: CASSGGAMRTEAFF.

This clonotype was counted at least ten times. The gene calls are TRBV18 and TRBJ1-2; D is unclear. Between the trimmed V and J ends, which lost 3 bases and 4 bases, there was a span of 18 bases. The CDR3 length is 16 residues. Germline assignment: CDR1 KGHSH and CDR2 LQKENI. CDR3 sequence (DNA): TGTGCCAGCTCACCGGCGGCGGACCGCGGTGGCTATGGCTACACCTTC. It is translated as CASSPAADRGGYGYTF.

This clonotype was observed many times. This sequence joins TRBV12-3 or TRBV12-4 and TRBJ1-1, with unresolved D. The CDR3 is made up of 12 amino acids. The V gene lost 2 bases and the J gene lost 5 bases, with 6 bases spanning the gap. For the CDR3, the DNA is TGTGCCAGCAGTTTAATGGGTACTGAAGCTTTCTTT. Translated, it gives CASSLMGTEAFF.

The table lists this clonotype with many counts. The chain couples TRBV3-1 to TRBJ2-1; 7 nucleotides agree with TRBD1. After removal of 4 bases from V and 5 bases from J, the junction contained 8 bases not matched to a gene. The CDR3 loop spans 15 amino acids. Germline V lookup: CDR1 LGHDT, CDR2 YNNKEL (reference sequence). The CDR3 reads CASSPEGAMDNEQFF. For the CDR3, the DNA is TGTGCCAGCAGCCCTGAGGGGGCGATGGACAATGAGCAGTTCTTC.

This clonotype was seen a handful of times. The chain employs TRBV19 and TRBJ1-5; D is unclear. CDR1 and CDR2 (germline): LNHDA, SQIVND (reference sequence). The CDR3 covers 15 residues. V dropped 4 bases and J dropped 3 bases, with 13 bases sitting between them. The CDR3 sequence is CASSTSRSNNQPQHF. CDR3 nucleotide sequence: TGTGCCAGTAGTACCTCGCGATCGAACAATCAGCCCCAGCATTTT.

This clonotype was observed a few times. The gene calls are TRBV29-1 and TRBJ2-1; 9 bases map to TRBD2. This CDR3 comprises 13 residues. CDR1 and CDR2 from the germline V gene are SQVTM and ANQGSEA. V trimming: 6 bases; J trimming: 5 bases; junction bases outside the gene matches: 5. The CDR3 nucleotides are TGCAGCGTCCGAGCGGGAGGCAACAATGAGCAGTTCTTC. Translated: CSVRAGGNNEQFF.

In this sample, this clonotype turned up many times. CDR3 sequence: CASSQVAGSGRRETQYF. Here the CDR3 DNA reads TGTGCCAGCAGCCAAGTAGCAGGATCAGGGCGAAGGGAGACCCAGTACTTC. The chain combines TRBV3-1 with TRBJ2-5; possible D gene TRBD1, 5 bases. Germline lookup yields CDR1 LGHDT and CDR2 YNNKEL (reference sequence). Deletions cut 1 base from V and 5 bases from J, with 20 bases between. The CDR3 length is 17 residues.

The table lists this clonotype with a few counts. The chain links TRBV5-1 to TRBJ2-5; D gene uncertain. V was trimmed by 4 bases and J by 1 base, leaving 8 bases between them. CDR1 SGHRS and CDR2 YFSETQ come from the germline V gene. This CDR3 contains 13 residues. Here the CDR3 DNA reads TGCGCCAGCAGCCACTCCGGCCAAGAGACCCAGTACTTC. Its translation: CASSHSGQETQYF. Full variable domain (outside the CDR3, taken from reference TRBV5-1 and TRBJ2-5): KAGVTQTPRYLIKTRGQQVTLSCSPISGHRSVSWYQQTPGQGLQFLFEYFSETQRNKGNFPGRFSGRQFSNSRSEMNVSTLELGDSALYLCASSHSGQETQYFGPGTRLLVL.

This rearrangement joins TRBV20-1 to TRBJ2-5; D unclear. The CDR3 consists of 11 residues. CDR1 is DFQATT and CDR2 is SNEGSKA in the germline V gene (reference sequence). Trimming took off 4 bases at V and 2 bases at J, with 5 bases between the two ends. Written as DNA, the CDR3 is TGCAGTGCTAATGATCAAGAGACCCAGTACTTC. Protein product: CSANDQETQYF.

This clonotype was seen repeatedly, ten times or more. The chain couples TRBV2 to TRBJ2-2, with 9 positions matching TRBD2. The V gene's germline CDR1 is SNHLY and CDR2 FYNNEI. The CDR3 has 15 amino acids. With 8 bases clipped from V and 6 bases from J, the junction kept 10 bases outside the gene matches. The DNA for the CDR3 is TGTGCCAGCTCTAGGCGGGAGGGCCATTCCGGGGAGCTGTTTTTT. Translating gives CASSRREGHSGELFF.

This clonotype showed up many times. The chain carries TRBV18 and TRBJ2-5; D uncertain. V was clipped by 3 bases and J by 5 bases, with 13 bases between them. CDR1 and CDR2 from the germline V gene are KGHSH and LQKENI. The CDR3 consists of 14 residues. Here the CDR3 reads CASSPRSSGETQYF. CDR3 sequence (DNA): TGTGCCAGCTCACCCCGGTCCAGTGGCGAGACCCAGTACTTC.

This clonotype was detected ten times or more. The chain joins TRBV30 to TRBJ1-1, with TRBD1 matching 8 bases. CDR3 size: 14 residues. After removal of 4 bases from V and 10 bases from J, the junction contained 14 bases not matched to a gene. The germline V gene has CDR1 GTSNPN and CDR2 SVGIG (reference sequence). CDR3 residues: CAWKTDRAIGGAFF. The CDR3 nucleotides are TGTGCCTGGAAAACGGACAGGGCCATTGGGGGAGCTTTCTTT.

This clonotype was counted ten times or more. This rearrangement joins TRBV6-2 or TRBV6-3 to TRBJ2-2; D is unresolved. Trimming removed 4 bases at V and 5 bases at J, with 8 bases between. The V gene's germline CDR1 is MNHEY and CDR2 SVGEGT. This CDR3 contains 13 residues. CDR3 sequence: CASSSELTGELFF. The CDR3 DNA reads TGTGCCAGCAGTTCGGAACTTACCGGGGAGCTGTTTTTT.

This clonotype was seen many times. The V call is TRBV20-1, the J call TRBJ2-3; TRBD2 matches at 9 bases. Unmatched junction bases numbered 6, after V lost 6 bases and J lost 5 bases. The V gene's germline CDR1 is DFQATT and CDR2 SNEGSKA (reference sequence). This CDR3 has 13 residues. Here the CDR3 reads CSAVAGAGDTQYF. The CDR3 DNA reads as TGCAGTGCCGTAGCGGGAGCTGGAGATACGCAGTATTTT.

This clonotype was observed many times. This chain links TRBV4-2 with TRBJ2-7; no clear D gene. The CDR3 contains 14 residues. Trimming pared 0 bases from V and 3 bases from J, leaving 9 bases between. The germline V gene encodes CDR1 LGHNA and CDR2 YNFKEQ. CDR3 in DNA: TGTGCCAGCAGCCAAGATCTGGCTGTCTACGAGCAGTACTTC. It encodes CASSQDLAVYEQYF.

This clonotype has just a few counts. The chain carries TRBV20-1 and TRBJ2-3; 8 bases agree with TRBD1. Trimming at V came to 5 bases and at J to 1 base, leaving 8 bases not matched to a gene. The CDR3 runs 15 residues. The germline gives CDR1 DFQATT, CDR2 SNEGSKA (reference sequence). The CDR3 region has the DNA TGCAGTGCTTACCCCGTGACAGGGGGCACAGATACGCAGTATTTT. Protein: CSAYPVTGGTDTQYF.

Ten or more counts support this clonotype. The rearrangement joins TRBV28 to TRBJ2-1; no clear D. The CDR3 runs to 14 residues. Trimming stripped 4 bases from V and 7 bases from J, with 14 bases between. The germline CDR1 and CDR2 sequences are MDHEN and SYDVKM. The CDR3 here is CASSSPNMRNEQFF. CDR3 nucleotides: TGTGCCAGCAGTTCACCCAACATGAGGAATGAGCAGTTCTTC.

A remark on this clonotype: An end of the junction differs from the germline gene, which may be a read error. The chain carries TRBV10-1 and TRBJ2-1; no clear D. The CDR3 consists of 13 residues. Germline-derived CDR1 and CDR2 are WNHNN and SYGVQD (reference sequence). CDR3 sequence (DNA): TGCGCCACCAGTGTCGGGTCGTACAATGAGCAGTTCTTC. Translation gives CATSVGSYNEQFF.

This clonotype was recorded many times. The chain carries TRBV29-1 and TRBJ1-2, with a weak D call TRBD1 (6 bases). V was clipped by 7 bases and J by 4 bases, with 13 bases between them. This CDR3 spans 12 amino acids. Germline V gene sequence: CDR1 SQVTM, CDR2 ANQGSEA. For the CDR3, the DNA is TGCAGCGCCAGAACAGGGCGCTATGGCTACACCTTC. Protein sequence: CSARTGRYGYTF.

V usage is TRBV6-7 and J usage is TRBJ2-3; the match to TRBD1 covers 10 bases. TRBV6-7 is designated an ORF whose function remains uncertain. The V and J ends lost 5 bases and 2 bases, in that order; junction bases with no gene match: 16. CDR3 length: 19 amino acids. Here the CDR3 reads CASSKRTGGDGGFTDTQYF. CDR3 nucleotides: TGTGCCAGCAGTAAGCGGACAGGGGGAGACGGGGGGTTCACAGATACGCAGTATTTT.

This chain links TRBV5-4 with TRBJ1-3; D perhaps matches TRBD1 (5 bases). Germline V gene lookup returns CDR1 SGHNT and CDR2 YYREEE (reference sequence). The ends were cut back, 3 bases at V and 1 base at J, with 20 bases in the middle. This CDR3 contains 18 residues. Written as DNA, the CDR3 is TGTGCCAGCAGCTCCACAACTTCAGGGCCCGGGTCTGGAAACACCATATATTTT. Residues: CASSSTTSGPGSGNTIYF.

With regard to this clonotype: With a much larger clone just one base away, this may be a read error. The genes are TRBV6-1 and TRBJ2-5; D is unresolved. In germline, CDR1 is MNHNS, CDR2 SASEGT. Trimming removed 7 bases at V and 3 bases at J, with 15 bases between. The CDR3 runs 14 residues. Here the CDR3 DNA reads TGTGCCAGCACCCTCGGCCGGGCAGAAGAGACCCAGTACTTC. Its protein product is CASTLGRAEETQYF.

In this sample, this clonotype turned up many times. Here the CDR3 reads CSARVPGRETQYF. CDR3 bases: TGCAGTGCTAGAGTCCCCGGAAGGGAGACCCAGTACTTC. The chain carries TRBV20-1 and TRBJ2-5; unclear D gene. The CDR3 loop spans 13 amino acids. The germline V gene encodes CDR1 DFQATT and CDR2 SNEGSKA (reference sequence). V was trimmed by 1 base and J by 5 bases, leaving 11 bases between them.

This clonotype was counted ten times or more. The V gene is TRBV7-9, the J gene TRBJ2-5; possibly TRBD2 for D (6 bases). Germline lookup yields CDR1 SEHNR and CDR2 FQNEAQ (reference sequence). V lost 5 bases and J lost 4, with 17 bases in between. The CDR3 consists of 15 residues. In DNA form, the CDR3 reads TGTGCCAGCAGCACACCCCCGGGGGATACAGAGACCCAGTACTTC. Its protein product is CASSTPPGDTETQYF.

This clonotype was picked up many times. The gene calls are TRBV11-2 and TRBJ2-1, with 14 bases fitting TRBD2. Germline V lookup: CDR1 SGHAT, CDR2 FQNNGV. The CDR3 is made up of 14 amino acids. Trimming cost V 8 bases and J 9 bases; bases outside gene matches: 6. Written as DNA, the CDR3 is TGTGCCAGCGGAGGGACTAGCGGGAGTACTGAGCAGTTCTTC. Its translation is CASGGTSGSTEQFF.

This clonotype was counted ten times or more. This chain uses TRBV9 with TRBJ1-3, with 7 bases that match TRBD1. Germline loops: CDR1 SGDLS, CDR2 YYNGEE. V shed 1 base, J shed 0 bases, and the junction held 4 bases outside the gene matches. The CDR3 consists of 16 residues. CDR3 coding DNA: TGTGCCAGCAGCGTAACAGGGGATTCCTCTGGAAACACCATATATTTT. This codes for CASSVTGDSSGNTIYF.

The sample holds a few counts of this clonotype. The chain links TRBV5-1 to TRBJ2-1, with TRBD1 matching 8 bases. From germline, CDR1 is SGHRS and CDR2 YFSETQ. V shed 3 bases and J 8 bases; nucleotides not matched to a gene: 16. This CDR3 has 17 residues. The CDR3 DNA follows: TGCGCCAGCAGCTCCATCGGGGGACAGGTCGTCGGCGATGAGCAGTTCTTC. Translating it yields CASSSIGGQVVGDEQFF.

The chain recombines TRBV4-2 with TRBJ1-5; D is undetermined. The germline V gene has CDR1 LGHNA and CDR2 YNFKEQ. The V end lost 4 bases, the J end lost 1 base, and 20 bases lay between the germline ends. This CDR3 is built from 18 residues. The CDR3 DNA is TGTGCCAGCAGCCCCACTCCTCGGGATTCTTGGAGCAATCAGCCCCAGCATTTT. Translation gives CASSPTPRDSWSNQPQHF.

The rearrangement joins TRBV7-9 to TRBJ2-1, with D unclear. Germline V gene lookup returns CDR1 SEHNR and CDR2 FQNEAQ (reference sequence). CDR3 length: 12 residues. Trimming took off 5 bases at V and 6 bases at J, with 8 bases between the two ends. CDR3 in amino acids: CASSQTRNEQFF. The CDR3 DNA follows: TGTGCCAGCAGCCAGACCCGCAATGAGCAGTTCTTC.